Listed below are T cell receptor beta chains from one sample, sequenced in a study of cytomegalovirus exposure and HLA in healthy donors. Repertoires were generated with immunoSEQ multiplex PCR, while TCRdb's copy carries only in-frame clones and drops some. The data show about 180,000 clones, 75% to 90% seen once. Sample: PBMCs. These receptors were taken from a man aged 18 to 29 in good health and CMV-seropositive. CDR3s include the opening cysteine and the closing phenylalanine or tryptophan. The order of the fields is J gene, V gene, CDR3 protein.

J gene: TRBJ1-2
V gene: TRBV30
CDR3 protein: CAWSVYPPNYGYTF

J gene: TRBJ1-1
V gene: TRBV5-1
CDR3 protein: CASSSGVNTEAFF

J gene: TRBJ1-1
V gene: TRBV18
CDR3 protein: CASSPSDGKGYTEAFF

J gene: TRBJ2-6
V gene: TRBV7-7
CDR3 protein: CASSAKDRKLSGANVLTF

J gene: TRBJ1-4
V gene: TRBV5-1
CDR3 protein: CASGQGRLDEKLFF

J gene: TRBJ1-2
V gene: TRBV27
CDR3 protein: CASSRDSARYGYTF

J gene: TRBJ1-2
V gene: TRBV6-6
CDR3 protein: CASSRTGTGAYGYTF

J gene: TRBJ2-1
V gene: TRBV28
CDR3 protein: CASTSPGLAGGRKVNEQFF

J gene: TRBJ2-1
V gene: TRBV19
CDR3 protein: CASSAGKYYNEQFF

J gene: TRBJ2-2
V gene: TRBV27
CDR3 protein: CASRTGTGGPGELFF

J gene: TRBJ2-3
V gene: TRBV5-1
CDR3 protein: CASSSHPRDLAQYF

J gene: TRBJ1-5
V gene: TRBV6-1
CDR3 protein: CASRDHGTGNQPQHF

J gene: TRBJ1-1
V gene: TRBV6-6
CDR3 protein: CASRPPTVNTEAFF

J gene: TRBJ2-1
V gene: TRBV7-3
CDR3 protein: CASSFGDWNEQFF

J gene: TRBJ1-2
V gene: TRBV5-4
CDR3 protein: CASSLGDSYGYTF

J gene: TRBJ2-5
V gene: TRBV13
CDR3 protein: CASSTRGRGEMETQYF

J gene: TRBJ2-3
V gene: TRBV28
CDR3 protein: CASSLRRDSGGSTDTQYF

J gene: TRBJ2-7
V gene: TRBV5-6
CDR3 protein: CASRLDGTYEQYF

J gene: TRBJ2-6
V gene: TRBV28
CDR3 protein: CATFSGLAGDGANVLTF

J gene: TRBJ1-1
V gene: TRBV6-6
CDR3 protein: CASRPDRSEAFF

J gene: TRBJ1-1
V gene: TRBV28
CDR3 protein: CASRSTGGNTEAFF

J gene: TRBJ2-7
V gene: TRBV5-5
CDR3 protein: CASTLTGVNYEQYF

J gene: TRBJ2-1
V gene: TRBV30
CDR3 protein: CAWRKGLAGEGEQFF

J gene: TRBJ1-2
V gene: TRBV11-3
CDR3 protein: CASSLSLPGQGSDGYTF

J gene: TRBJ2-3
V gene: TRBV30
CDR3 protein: CAWGDVASTDTQYF

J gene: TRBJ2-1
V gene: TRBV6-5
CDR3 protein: CASSTTGLSNEQFF

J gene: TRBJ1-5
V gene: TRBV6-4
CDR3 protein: CASSDGQMRQGSPSRCNQPQHF

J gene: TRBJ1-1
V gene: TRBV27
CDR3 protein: CASSSTSRQGSNTEAFF

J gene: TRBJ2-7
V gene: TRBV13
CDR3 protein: CASSLGGQGNPYEQYF

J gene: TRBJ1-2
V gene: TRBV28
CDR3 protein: CASSSAGDSHGYTF

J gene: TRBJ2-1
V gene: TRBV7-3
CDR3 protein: CASSLASGLDGSYNEQFF

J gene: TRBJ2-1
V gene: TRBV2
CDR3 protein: CARGRERGPDNEQFF

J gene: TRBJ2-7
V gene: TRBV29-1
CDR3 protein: CSGEEGYEQYF

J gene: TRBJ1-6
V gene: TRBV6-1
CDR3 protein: CASSEAQASTSPLHF

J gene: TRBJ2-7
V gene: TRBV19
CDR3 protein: CASSADSYEQYF

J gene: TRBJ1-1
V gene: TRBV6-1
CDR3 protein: CASTTGQGLAEAFF

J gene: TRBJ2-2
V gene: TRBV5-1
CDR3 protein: CASSLFPANTGELFF

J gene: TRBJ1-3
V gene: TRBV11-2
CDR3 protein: CASSPTEGNTIYF

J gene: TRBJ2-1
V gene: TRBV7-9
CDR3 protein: CASSLQGTENEQFF

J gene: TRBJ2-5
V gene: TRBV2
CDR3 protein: CAIGQGVVETQYF

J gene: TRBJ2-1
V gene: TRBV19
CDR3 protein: CASSMRGTYNEQFF